Listed below are T cell receptor beta chains from one sample, sequenced in a study of OX40 agonist ivuxolimab in advanced cancers. TCRdb keeps only in-frame clones here, not all; method: immunoSEQ multiplex PCR. Here the sample spans more than 65,000 clones, about 90% being singletons. Sample: CD4+ or CD8+ T cells sorted from blood, taken in a trial of the OX40 agonist ivuxolimab. The source is an adult with an advanced solid tumor such as melanoma, head and neck, liver or kidney cancer. CDR3s include the opening cysteine and the closing phenylalanine or tryptophan. A D gene is named only where the DNA matches it firmly. Clone size, where shown, is once, few, many, or a class for clones that have expanded.

j_call v_call clone_size d_call cdr3_aa cdr3_nt
TRBJ2-1 TRBV27 . TRBD1 CASSVQGPNEQFF TGTGCCAGCAGTGTACAGGGGCCCAATGAGCAGTTCTTC
TRBJ1-2 TRBV27 . . CATGVGYGYTF TGTGCCACCGGGGTGGGCTATGGCTACACCTTC
TRBJ2-7 TRBV6-5 . TRBD1 CASSTGTGFYEQYF TGTGCCAGCAGCACCGGGACAGGGTTTTACGAGCAGTACTTC
TRBJ2-3 TRBV9 . . CASSVLSTDTQYF TGTGCCAGCAGCGTACTGAGCACAGATACGCAGTATTTT
TRBJ1-3 TRBV27 . . CASSLDYSSGNTIYF TGTGCCAGCAGTTTAGACTATTCATCTGGAAACACCATATATTTT
TRBJ2-1 TRBV25-1 . . CASGRTVDNEQFF TGTGCCAGCGGGCGGACGGTGGACAATGAGCAGTTCTTC
TRBJ1-1 TRBV6-1 . . CASSEPGGSTEAFF TGTGCCAGCAGTGAACCCGGGGGGAGCACTGAAGCTTTCTTT
TRBJ2-5 TRBV4-3 . . CASSQEDRGGGQETQYF TGCGCCAGCAGCCAAGAGGATAGGGGGGGAGGACAAGAGACCCAGTACTTC
TRBJ1-2 TRBV7-2 few TRBD1 CASSLGTGLANYGYTF TGTGCCAGCAGCTTGGGGACAGGGTTAGCTAACTATGGCTACACCTTC
TRBJ2-7 TRBV11-2 . . CASSLEPGPSYEQYF TGTGCCAGCAGCTTAGAGCCCGGCCCCTCCTACGAGCAGTACTTC
TRBJ2-7 TRBV5-6 . TRBD1 CASSALTGDEQYF TGTGCCAGCAGCGCACTGACAGGGGACGAGCAGTACTTC
TRBJ1-5 TRBV10-3 . . CAISVGGNNQPQHF TGTGCCATCAGCGTGGGCGGAAACAATCAGCCCCAGCATTTT
TRBJ1-2 TRBV19 . TRBD1 CASSPLPGQGYGYTF TGTGCCAGTAGTCCTCTCCCGGGACAGGGGTATGGCTACACCTTC
TRBJ2-7 TRBV18 . . CASSQSPGSYEQYF TGTGCCAGCTCCCAATCGCCGGGATCCTACGAGCAGTACTTC
TRBJ2-7 TRBV9 . . CASSVVQGSEQYF TGTGCCAGCAGCGTAGTACAGGGATCCGAGCAGTACTTC
TRBJ1-6 TRBV2 . . CASVEGDGRSSYNSPLHF TGTGCCAGCGTGGAAGGGGACGGACGGAGCTCCTATAATTCACCCCTCCACTTT
TRBJ2-7 TRBV27 . TRBD2 CASSSNRPSGGPTYEQYF TGTGCCAGCAGTTCAAATCGCCCTAGCGGGGGCCCTACCTACGAGCAGTACTTC
TRBJ2-2 TRBV6-1 . . CATGTHDSNTGELFF TGTGCCACAGGCACGCACGACTCGAACACCGGGGAGCTGTTTTTT
TRBJ2-1 TRBV5-1 . . CASSLATVLEQFF TGCGCCAGCAGCTTGGCTACAGTTTTGGAGCAGTTCTTC
TRBJ2-7 TRBV4-1 . TRBD1 CASSQVGGQGAGSYEQYF TGCGCCAGCAGCCAGGTCGGGGGACAGGGGGCGGGCTCCTACGAGCAGTACTTC
TRBJ2-2 TRBV2 . . CAVTGTGELFF TGTGCCGTTACAGGAACCGGGGAGCTGTTTTTT
TRBJ1-1 TRBV7-9 few . CASTHLVGGMNTEAFF TGTGCCAGCACCCACCTGGTGGGGGGCATGAACACTGAAGCTTTCTTT
TRBJ2-7 TRBV15 . . CATATGSGDYEQYF TGTGCCACCGCTACCGGGTCTGGGGACTACGAGCAGTACTTC
TRBJ1-1 TRBV5-1 . . CASSPGANTEAFF TGCGCCAGCAGCCCCGGGGCGAACACTGAAGCTTTCTTT
TRBJ2-7 TRBV27 . . CASSYFYGDEQYF TGTGCCAGCAGTTACTTCTACGGGGACGAGCAGTACTTC
TRBJ2-3 TRBV7-6 . . CASSLGIWSDTQYF TGTGCCAGCAGCTTAGGCATATGGTCAGATACGCAGTATTTT
TRBJ2-1 TRBV7-7 . TRBD1 CASSLIQGAEQFF TGTGCTAGCAGCTTAATCCAGGGGGCCGAGCAGTTCTTC
TRBJ1-4 TRBV5-1 . . CASSLAGNEKLFF TGCGCCAGCAGCTTGGCGGGGAATGAAAAACTGTTTTTT
TRBJ2-3 TRBV28 . . CASRPRGADTQYF TGTGCCAGCCGTCCCAGGGGCGCAGATACGCAGTATTTT
TRBJ2-7 TRBV9 . TRBD1 CASSALTGDEQYF TGTGCCAGCAGCGCCCTGACAGGGGACGAGCAGTACTTC
TRBJ1-2 TRBV29-1 . TRBD1 CSVVVGQGPLTGGYTF TGCAGCGTAGTCGTCGGACAGGGCCCCTTAACTGGTGGCTACACCTTC
TRBJ2-7 TRBV7-7 once . CASSLQRGASYEQYF TGTGCCAGCAGCTTACAACGGGGGGCCTCCTACGAGCAGTACTTC
TRBJ2-7 TRBV6-5 once TRBD1 CASSYLLGQGKYEQYF TGTGCCAGCAGTTACCTACTGGGACAGGGAAAATACGAGCAGTACTTC
TRBJ2-2 TRBV6-4 . . CASKGFNTGELFF TGTGCCAGTAAGGGGTTTAACACCGGGGAGCTGTTTTTT
TRBJ1-2 TRBV19 . . CASSIGTIPNYGYTF TGTGCCAGTAGTATAGGAACTATTCCTAACTATGGCTACACCTTC
TRBJ1-4 TRBV29-1 few TRBD1 CSVLDRANEKLFF TGCAGCGTATTGGACAGGGCAAATGAAAAACTGTTTTTT
TRBJ1-5 TRBV6-1 . . CASSGNRAYSNQPQHF TGTGCCAGCAGTGGTAACAGGGCTTATAGCAATCAGCCCCAGCATTTT
TRBJ2-6 TRBV13 . . CASRSSYSGANVLTF TGTGCCAGCAGATCAAGTTATTCGGGGGCCAACGTCCTGACTTTC
TRBJ2-7 TRBV7-9 . TRBD2 CASSSAPSGGAYEQYF TGTGCCAGCAGCTCGGCCCCTAGCGGGGGGGCCTACGAGCAGTACTTC
TRBJ1-6 TRBV7-9 . TRBD1 CASSLPADRGSSYNSPLHF TGTGCCAGCAGCCTTCCCGCGGACAGGGGGAGCTCCTATAATTCACCCCTCCACTTT
TRBJ2-5 TRBV27 . . CASSLSRPQKTQYF TGTGCCAGCAGTTTAAGTCGACCCCAGAAGACCCAGTACTTC
TRBJ1-3 TRBV27 . . CASSLLGGAGNTIYF TGTGCCAGCAGTCTCCTGGGGGGGGCTGGAAACACCATATATTTT
TRBJ2-1 TRBV10-3 . TRBD2 CAINIAGGLDEQFF TGTGCCATCAACATAGCGGGGGGGCTCGATGAGCAGTTCTTC
TRBJ1-1 TRBV6-6 . TRBD1 CASSRDRTEAFF TGTGCCAGCAGCCGGGACAGGACTGAAGCTTTCTTT
TRBJ2-7 TRBV9 . TRBD1 CASSSTGQDYSYEQYF TGTGCCAGCAGCTCCACGGGACAGGATTATTCCTACGAGCAGTACTTC
TRBJ1-1 TRBV4-1 . TRBD1 CASSQGGQGVSEAFF TGCGCCAGCAGCCAAGGAGGGCAGGGGGTCTCTGAAGCTTTCTTT
TRBJ2-4 TRBV27 . . CASSFAGDQFPYF TGTGCCAGCAGTTTTGCAGGGGACCAGTTCCCGTACTTC
TRBJ2-4 TRBV9 . TRBD1 CASSVPHGTATF TGTGCCAGCAGCGTCCCCCACGGGACAGCTACCTTC
TRBJ1-2 TRBV27 . . CASSLSGGRGIYTF TGTGCCAGCAGTTTATCTGGAGGGAGGGGAATATACACCTTC
TRBJ2-7 TRBV14 . . CASSQEQAASYEQYF TGTGCCAGCAGCCAAGAGCAGGCCGCATCCTACGAGCAGTACTTC
TRBJ2-1 TRBV19 once . CASSLTALYNEQFF TGTGCCAGTAGTCTAACCGCCCTCTACAATGAGCAGTTCTTC